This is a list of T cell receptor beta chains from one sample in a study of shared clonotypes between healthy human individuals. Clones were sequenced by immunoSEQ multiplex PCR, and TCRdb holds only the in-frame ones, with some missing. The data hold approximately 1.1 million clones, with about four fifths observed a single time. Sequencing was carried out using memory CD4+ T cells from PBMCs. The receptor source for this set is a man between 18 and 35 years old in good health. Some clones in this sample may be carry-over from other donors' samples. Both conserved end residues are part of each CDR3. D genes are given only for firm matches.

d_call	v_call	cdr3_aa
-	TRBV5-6	CASRVGTLGTEAFF
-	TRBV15	CATSSPSGANVLTF
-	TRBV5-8	CASSSQVGANVLTF
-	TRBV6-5	CASSYSTGYNEQFF
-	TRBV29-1	CSAPRTQYF
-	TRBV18	CASSQGSNEQFF
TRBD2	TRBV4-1	CASSHRAGGTTDTQYF
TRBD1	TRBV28	CASSPRGQGEETQYF
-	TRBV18	CASSSNRAEAFF
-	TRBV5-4	CASSTPSDSNEKLFF
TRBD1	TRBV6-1	CASKITGGASYGYTF
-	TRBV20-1	CCAAYNEQFF
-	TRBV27	CASSFSGGLRYEQYF
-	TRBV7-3	CASSLVSRSGANVLTF
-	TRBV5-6	CASSLTAEQYF
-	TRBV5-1	CASRYSGETQYF
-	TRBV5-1	CASSLGSTYEQYF
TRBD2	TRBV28	CASSSSLPRTSGRRDLAGANVLTF
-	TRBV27	CASSLRPTQVGNQPQHF
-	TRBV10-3	CAISENGRGDEQYF
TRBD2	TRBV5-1	CASSPGTSGIQETQYF
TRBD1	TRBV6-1	CASSARGGLMNTEAFF
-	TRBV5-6	CASSSRGESGANVLTF
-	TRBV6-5	CASRTPGLNYGYTF
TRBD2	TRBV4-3	CASSRGTSGRFYEQYF
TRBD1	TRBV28	CASSPTGGGYTF
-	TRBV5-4	CASSLEQGSYNEQFF
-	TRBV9	CASSVNANYNEQFF
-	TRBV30	CAWSSQGYQPQHF
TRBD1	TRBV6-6	CASSYDRDSYEQYF
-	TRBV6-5	CASSYAGEGRAFF
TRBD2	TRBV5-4	CASSLDGTTYNEQFF
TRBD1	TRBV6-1	CASSEPPGQGTDTQYF
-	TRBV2	CASSPDVRLTGAQYF
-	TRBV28	CASSLAGSYEQYF
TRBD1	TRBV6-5	CASSDSGTGWDEQYF
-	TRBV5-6	CASSSPDSFMNTEAFF